A single TCR beta chain is shown here with its context. Losses at the gene ends were 6 bases for V and 3 bases for J; bases not matched to a gene: 4. The CDR3 has 13 residues. The germline gives CDR1 MDHEN, CDR2 SYDVKM. These data are taken from a study of PD-1 blockade in mismatch repair-deficient tumors. The protocol was immunoSEQ multiplex PCR, while the TCRdb copy is restricted to in-frame clones and leaves out a portion. The data hold about 19,000 clones, with around 79% observed a single time. The chain has TRBV28 and TRBJ2-7; 8 positions agree with TRBD1. The sequencing used PBMCs, collected 52 weeks after starting pembrolizumab. This TCR derives from an adult with mismatch repair-deficient cancer. CDR3 loop: CASSRTGRYEQYF. The CDR3 DNA sequence: TGTGCCAGCAGCCGGACAGGGCGCTACGAGCAGTACTTC.